The rows below give T cell receptor beta chains drawn from one sample of a study of T cells after yellow fever vaccination. TCRdb ran MiXCR on the 5' RACE reads and lists one entry per CDR3 protein. This repertoire shows 450,000 to 550,000 distinct CDR3 sequences, roughly a fifth found once; its top ten account for about a sixth. This sample comprised PBMCs, obtained 20 to 25 days after the first yellow fever vaccination. Receptors originate from a man aged 18 to 29 who received the YFV17D yellow fever vaccine. The CDR3 runs from the conserved cysteine through the conserved F or W. The D gene is left open where the match is weak. The size entry is marked missing in some rows and otherwise reads once, few, many or a size class.

.	few	TRBV27	TRBJ1-1	TGTGCCAGCATCTCGCACATCGGAAACACTGAAGCTTTCTTT	CASISHIGNTEAFF
.	.	TRBV5-1	TRBJ1-2	TGCGCCAGAGAATCGGGACATCACAACTATGGCTACACCTTC	CARESGHHNYGYTF
.	.	TRBV10-3	TRBJ2-1	TGTGCCATCAGTAGCCCTGTCAACAATGAGCAGTTCTTC	CAISSPVNNEQFF
.	.	TRBV28	TRBJ2-7	TGTGCCAGTACCGGGACCTCCTACGAGCAGTACTTC	CASTGTSYEQYF
.	.	TRBV5-1	TRBJ1-1	TGCGCCAGCCGACCAGCGGGGGATTACACTGAAGCTTTCTTT	CASRPAGDYTEAFF
.	.	TRBV24-1	TRBJ1-5	TGTGCCACCGGAATGGGGGAGAATCAGCCCCAGCATTTT	CATGMGENQPQHF
TRBD2	many	TRBV5-8	TRBJ2-5	TGTGCCAGCAGCGATAGCGGGGGGGCCGGAGAGACCCAGTACTTC	CASSDSGGAGETQYF
.	few	TRBV6-1	TRBJ1-1	TGTGCCAGCACCCACGGTCAGGGGAACACTGAAGCTTTCTTT	CASTHGQGNTEAFF
.	.	TRBV30	TRBJ1-1	TGTGCCTGGAGACCAGGGATGGTTGAAGCTTTCTTT	CAWRPGMVEAFF
.	few	TRBV5-6	TRBJ1-6	TGTGCCAGCAGCTTGGTAAGGGGAGGTTCACCCCTCCACTTT	CASSLVRGGSPLHF
.	.	TRBV7-6	TRBJ2-1	TGTGCCAGCCGCTTCACTTACAATGAGCAGTTCTTC	CASRFTYNEQFF
.	many	TRBV5-1	TRBJ1-4	TGCGCCAGCAGCTTGGCCGCAACTAATGAAAAACTGTTTTTT	CASSLAATNEKLFF
.	few	TRBV7-9	TRBJ2-7	TGTGCCAGCAGCTTACGTCCAGGGGACGCGGAGCAGTACTTC	CASSLRPGDAEQYF
TRBD1	few	TRBV4-1	TRBJ2-2	TGCGCCAGCAGCGGGCACAGGGGCTACACCGGGGAGCTGTTTTTT	CASSGHRGYTGELFF
TRBD2	.	TRBV5-1	TRBJ2-4	TGCGCCAGCAGCCCGCGGTATGCGGGGGGGAAAAACATTCAGTACTTC	CASSPRYAGGKNIQYF
.	few	TRBV29-1	TRBJ1-1	TGCAGCGTGAGCCCCGGATCTGAGGTCACTGAAGCTTTCTTT	CSVSPGSEVTEAFF
.	.	TRBV5-5	TRBJ1-5	TGTGCCAGCAGCGAACAGGTGCATCAGCCCCAGCATTTT	CASSEQVHQPQHF
.	.	TRBV7-2	TRBJ1-6	TGTGCCAGCAGCCGAGGACAGCCTTCACCCCTCCACTTT	CASSRGQPSPLHF
TRBD1	.	TRBV20-1	TRBJ1-6	TGCAGTGCTAGAGCCCTGACAGGGTCTGGGTCACCCCTCCACTTT	CSARALTGSGSPLHF
TRBD2	few	TRBV10-2	TRBJ2-3	TGCGCCAGCAGTGAGGCTAGCGGGGTGACAGATACGCAGTATTTT	CASSEASGVTDTQYF
TRBD1	.	TRBV5-1	TRBJ1-4	TGCGCCAGCAGCCCAGGACAGGGGGTATTTAATGAAAAACTGTTTTTT	CASSPGQGVFNEKLFF
TRBD1	.	TRBV12-3/TRBV12-4	TRBJ1-2	TGTGCCAGCAGTTCCGGACAGGGGGCTTACGGCTATGGCTACACCTTC	CASSSGQGAYGYGYTF
.	.	TRBV2	TRBJ1-1	TGTGCCAGCAGTGTCTACAGGAGATACACTGAAGCTTTCTTT	CASSVYRRYTEAFF
.	few	TRBV20-1	TRBJ2-5	TGCAGTGCTAGAGATACAGGGAAAGAGACCCAGTACTTC	CSARDTGKETQYF
.	few	TRBV19	TRBJ1-2	TGTGCCAGTAGGCCAGCGGACTATGGCTACACCTTC	CASRPADYGYTF
.	few	TRBV5-1	TRBJ2-7	TGCGCCAGCAGCCCGTTTTTTCTGGTCGCGACAGGCGAGCAGTACTTC	CASSPFFLVATGEQYF
.	.	TRBV2	TRBJ2-6	TGTGCCAGCAGTCCTCTCGCCAACGTCCTGACTTTC	CASSPLANVLTF
.	.	TRBV12-3/TRBV12-4	TRBJ2-7	TGTGCCAGCAGTTCGCGTACAGGGAATTGGAACGAGCAGTACTTC	CASSSRTGNWNEQYF
TRBD1	once	TRBV19	TRBJ2-1	TGTGCCAGTAGTCTTCAGGGACAGAAGGATGAGCAGTTCTTC	CASSLQGQKDEQFF
.	few	TRBV5-6	TRBJ1-6	TGTGCCAGCAGCTTGGTAACAGCTTCACCCCTCCACTTT	CASSLVTASPLHF
TRBD2	few	TRBV20-1	TRBJ2-1	TGCAGTGCTAAAGCGGGGAGTAACTACAATGAGCAGTTCTTC	CSAKAGSNYNEQFF
.	few	TRBV12-3/TRBV12-4	TRBJ1-6	TGTGCCAGCAGTTTCGGGTCCTCTTCACCCCTCCACTTT	CASSFGSSSPLHF
.	.	TRBV7-9	TRBJ2-2	TGTGCCAGCAGAAACAGGGACCCCGGGGAGCTGTTTTTT	CASRNRDPGELFF
.	.	TRBV7-3	TRBJ2-7	TGTGCCAGCAGCTTAGCCGGGAACTACGAGCAGTACTTC	CASSLAGNYEQYF
.	.	TRBV4-1	TRBJ2-1	TGCGCCAGCAGCCCCGCGCCGAACAATGAGCAGTTCTTC	CASSPAPNNEQFF
TRBD1	.	TRBV5-1	TRBJ2-5	TGCGCCAGCAGGTACGGACAGGGCGGAGAGACCCAGTACTTC	CASRYGQGGETQYF
.	.	TRBV5-4	TRBJ2-7	TGTGCCAGCAGCTTGGGGGGTCACAGGGACTACGAGCAGTACTTC	CASSLGGHRDYEQYF
TRBD1	.	TRBV11-2	TRBJ2-3	TGTGCCAGCAGCTTAGGCCGGGACAGATACACAGATACGCAGTATTTT	CASSLGRDRYTDTQYF
.	.	TRBV6-6	TRBJ1-2	TGTGCCAGCAAGAGAGGGGTGGACTACACCTTC	CASKRGVDYTF
.	.	TRBV7-2	TRBJ2-2	TGTGCCAGCAGCTTAGTAATCGTGGTAGGGGAGCTGTTTTTT	CASSLVIVVGELFF
TRBD1	few	TRBV6-2/TRBV6-3	TRBJ2-1	TGTGCCAGCAGTTACTCCAACAGGGGGTACAATGAGCAGTTCTTC	CASSYSNRGYNEQFF